The next 18 T cell receptor beta chains were all read from a single sample in a study of T cell changes during pregnancy in multiple sclerosis. Method: immunoSEQ multiplex PCR; TCRdb's copy keeps in-frame clones and lacks some. Here the sample spans 32,000 or so clones, about 90% being singletons. Sequenced here: CD4+ T cells from peripheral blood mononuclear cells, sampled in the third trimester of pregnancy. The receptors derive from a female donor in good health, enrolled as a control in a pregnancy study.

The chain couples TRBV5-5 to TRBJ2-3, with 7 nucleotides matching TRBD2. The V gene end was trimmed by 3 bases and the J gene end by 0 bases; junction bases not matched to a gene: 10. The CDR3 is 17 amino acids. The V gene's germline CDR1 is SGHKS and CDR2 YYEKEE (reference sequence). For the CDR3, the DNA is TGTGCCAGCAGCTCCCTACGGAGCGGGATAAGCACAGATACGCAGTATTTT. Translated: CASSSLRSGISTDTQYF.

The rearrangement uses TRBV11-3 and TRBJ2-5; 9 positions match TRBD1. Gene TRBJ2-7 matches the end of the DNA better, so the J call may be wrong. CDR1 and CDR2 (germline): SGHNT, YENEEA. The CDR3 totals 15 residues. In DNA, the CDR3 is TGTGCCAGCAGCGCCGGGACAGGGATGTCGTACGAGCAGTACTTC. Translation gives CASSAGTGMSYEQYF.

This chain links TRBV21-1 with TRBJ1-5; no DNA check was done on the table's D call, TRBD1. TRBV21-1 is a listed pseudogene. The CDR3 length is 16 residues. The CDR3 here is CASSPQVPRDYQPQHF. In DNA, the CDR3 is TGTGCCAGCAGCCCACAAGTCCCCAGGGATTATCAGCCCCAGCATTTT.

The CDR3 loop reads CASTSDTGLSYEQYF. CDR3 bases: TGTGCCAGCACCTCTGATACAGGGCTTTCCTACGAGCAGTACTTC. J is TRBJ2-7 and V is TRBV6-6, with D tentatively TRBD1 (6 bases). The CDR3 is 15 residues long. Trimming shortened V by 7 bases and J by 1 base, and 17 bases separated the two germline ends. The germline V gene has CDR1 MNHNY and CDR2 SVGAGI (reference sequence).

The genes are TRBV5-6 and TRBJ1-1; D unresolved. The CDR3 loop spans 13 amino acids. From germline, CDR1 is SGHDT and CDR2 YYEEEE. V gave up 4 bases and J gave up 2 bases, with 9 bases separating them. The CDR3: CASSPTDNTEAFF. As DNA, the CDR3 is TGTGCCAGCAGCCCCACAGACAACACTGAAGCTTTCTTT.

This rearrangement joins TRBV7-2 to TRBJ1-2; 7 positions agree with TRBD1. V shed 3 bases, J shed 2 bases, and the junction held 9 bases outside the gene matches. The V gene's germline CDR1 is SGHTA and CDR2 FQGNSA. CDR3 length: 16 amino acids. The DNA of the CDR3 is TGTGCCAGCAGCTTTTTTTTCGGGACAGCGAACTATGGCTACACCTTC. Translating gives CASSFFFGTANYGYTF.

This sequence joins TRBV7-9 and TRBJ1-2, with D perhaps TRBD1 (5 bases). Germline V CDR1 and CDR2: SEHNR, FQNEAQ (reference sequence). Trimming left V 3 bases short and J 8 bases short, with 16 bases between. The CDR3 length is 14 residues. The CDR3 loop reads CASSLSGTPRGYTF. The CDR3 DNA sequence: TGTGCCAGCAGCTTGAGCGGGACTCCGAGGGGCTACACCTTC.

The CDR3 loop is CASSLTRAGDNEQFF. The CDR3 DNA reads TGTGCCAGCAGCTTAACGAGGGCAGGGGACAATGAGCAGTTCTTC. The rearrangement joins TRBV7-3 to TRBJ2-1, with D possibly TRBD1 on 6 matching bases. This CDR3 has 15 amino acids. The V and J ends lost 0 bases and 5 bases respectively, with 11 bases between them. Germline-derived CDR1 and CDR2 are SGHTA and FQGTGA. The entire variable domain, with the rest obtained from reference TRBV7-3 and TRBJ2-1, is as follows: GAGVSQTPSNKVTEKGKYVELRCDPISGHTALYWYRQSLGQGPEFLIYFQGTGAADDSGLPNDRFFAVRPEGSVSTLKIQRTERGDSAVYLCASSLTRAGDNEQFFGPGTRLTVL.

This chain links TRBV28 with TRBJ1-2; D is undetermined. V lost 5 bases and J 8 bases, leaving 24 bases between the germline ends. Germline V CDR1 and CDR2: MDHEN, SYDVKM. The CDR3 is made up of 16 amino acids. This chain's CDR3 is CASSPPRPIQVGGYTF. CDR3 DNA sequence: TGTGCCAGCAGTCCGCCACGCCCCATCCAGGTTGGAGGCTACACCTTC.

The rearrangement links TRBV7-9 to TRBJ2-1; the match to TRBD2 covers 7 bases. J was trimmed by 4 bases and V by 5 bases; bases with no gene match: 8. Germline V gene sequence: CDR1 SEHNR, CDR2 FQNEAQ (reference sequence). The length of the CDR3 is 15 residues. CDR3: CASSPRERVYNEQFF. The CDR3 DNA reads as TGTGCCAGCAGCCCGCGGGAGAGAGTATACAATGAGCAGTTCTTC.

The chain employs TRBV7-7 and TRBJ2-1, with 8 bases lining up with TRBD2. Germline V CDR1 and CDR2: SSHAT, FNYEAQ (reference sequence). Trimming removed 5 bases from V and 8 bases from J; junction bases left unmatched: 5. CDR3 size: 13 residues. CDR3 region: CASSLLRGDEQFF. Written as DNA, the CDR3 is TGTGCCAGCAGCCTTTTGCGGGGGGATGAGCAGTTCTTC.

This chain uses TRBV5-1 with TRBJ2-3; the match to TRBD1 covers 8 bases. Trimming took 3 bases from V and 3 from J; bases not matched to a gene: 3. CDR1 and CDR2 (germline): SGHRS, YFSETQ. The CDR3 is 14 residues long. The DNA for the CDR3 is TGCGCCAGCAGCTCCGGACAGGGTACAGATACGCAGTATTTT. Its translation is CASSSGQGTDTQYF.

The CDR3: CASSPRGDRGYGYTF. As DNA, the CDR3 is TGTGCCAGCAGCCCCCGCGGAGACAGGGGGTATGGCTACACCTTC. The chain combines TRBV11-2 with TRBJ1-2, with 9 bases aligning to TRBD1. The CDR3 length is 15 residues. Germline V gene data show CDR1 as SGHAT and CDR2 as FQNNGV. V was pared by 5 bases and J by 5 bases, with 9 bases of the junction left unmatched.

This sequence joins TRBV11-2 and TRBJ1-4, with D uncertain. The CDR3 sequence is 13 residues long. Germline assignment: CDR1 SGHAT and CDR2 FQNNGV. V lost 2 bases and J 2 bases, leaving 3 bases between the germline ends. The CDR3 DNA follows: TGTGCCAGCAGCTTATCGACTAATGAAAAACTGTTTTTT. It yields the protein CASSLSTNEKLFF. The full variable domain, with the rest looked up from reference TRBV11-2 and TRBJ1-4, is EAGVAQSPRYKIIEKRQSVAFWCNPISGHATLYWYQQILGQGPKLLIQFQNNGVVDDSQLPKDRFSAERLKGVDSTLKIQPAKLEDSAVYLCASSLSTNEKLFFGSGTQLSVL.

This clone was picked up one time. The genes are TRBV5-1 and TRBJ2-3; 9 nucleotides line up with TRBD2. Trimming took 5 bases from V and 4 from J; bases not matched to a gene: 8. The CDR3 loop spans 15 amino acids. Per the germline V gene, CDR1 is SGHRS and CDR2 is YFSETQ. The CDR3 nucleotides are TGCGCCAGCAGACCGGTAGCGGGGGCGGCAGATACGCAGTATTTT. Amino acid sequence: CASRPVAGAADTQYF. The full variable domain, rest sourced from reference TRBV5-1 and TRBJ2-3, is KAGVTQTPRYLIKTRGQQVTLSCSPISGHRSVSWYQQTPGQGLQFLFEYFSETQRNKGNFPGRFSGRQFSNSRSEMNVSTLELGDSALYLCASRPVAGAADTQYFGPGTRLTVL.

V usage is TRBV19 and J usage is TRBJ2-7; TRBD1 agrees at 8 bases. J gave up 6 bases and V 2 bases, and 9 bases lay outside the gene matches. Germline CDR1 and CDR2: LNHDA and SQIVND (reference sequence). This CDR3 is built from 15 residues. The DNA of the CDR3 is TGTGCCAGTAGTATATTTGGACAGGGCGGGCTCGAGCAGTACTTC. The encoded protein is CASSIFGQGGLEQYF.

CDR3 DNA: TGTGCCAGCAGCTTAGAGCCCGGAGCACAAGAAGCTTTCTTT. Encoded protein: CASSLEPGAQEAFF. The chain links TRBV7-2 to TRBJ1-1; D remains ambiguous. Germline loops: CDR1 SGHTA, CDR2 FQGNSA. The CDR3 runs 14 residues. V lost 1 base and J lost 8, with 14 bases in between. The variable domain in full, completed from reference TRBV7-2 and TRBJ1-1, reads GAGVSQSPSNKVTEKGKDVELRCDPISGHTALYWYRQSLGQGLEFLIYFQGNSAPDKSGLPSDRFSAERTGGSVSTLTIQRTQQEDSAVYLCASSLEPGAQEAFFGQGTRLTVV.

The chain has TRBV28 and TRBJ1-1; 8 bases map to TRBD1. CDR1 and CDR2 from the germline V gene are MDHEN and SYDVKM. This CDR3 is built from 15 residues. Trimming at V came to 7 bases and at J to 6 bases, leaving 13 bases not matched to a gene. CDR3 DNA sequence: TGTGCCAGCATAGGCTCTGCAGGGGGCATGGCTGAAGCTTTCTTT. Encoded protein: CASIGSAGGMAEAFF.